The text below deals with one T cell receptor beta chain. Its antigen remains unknown. Germline is not matched at one junction end, which may reflect a read error. The sample originates from a study of tumor-infiltrating lymphocytes in primary liver carcinoma. Study information: The cohort included men and women aged 30 to 69 years. Overall study findings and caveats: Tumors reached a significantly greater top-250-clone fraction than blood did (p = 0.039).

Each 20-30 mg portion of unsorted bulk tissue served as the source for co-extraction of RNA and DNA. The CDR3 spans 16 residues. Germline V lookup: CDR1 SQVTM, CDR2 ANQGSEA. A constant-region primer served to make TCR beta cDNA from about 500 ng total RNA. The TCR beta library was amplified through three nested multiplex PCR rounds in a modified ARM-PCR procedure. Use of TRBV1-TRBV30 forward primers with a C-beta reverse primer characterized the first two PCR rounds, which lasted around 9 cycles each. MiXCR was run by TCRdb on the multiplex PCR reads, yielding one entry per CDR3 protein. The table records approximately 73,000 distinct CDR3 sequences, 71% of them present only once.

This receptor was obtained from an older woman with primary liver carcinoma and hepatitis B virus infection. The chain has TRBV29-1 and TRBJ2-6; TRBD1 agrees at 9 bases. The sample comprised liver tumor tissue from sampling region 4. Noted subset: tumor region T4, right-lateral pole. For the CDR3, the DNA is TGCAGCGTTAGGGGACAGGGTTCTTCTGGGACCAACGTCCTGACTTTC. Encoded protein: CSVRGQGSSGTNVLTF.